A single sample is the source of the 32 T cell receptor beta chains below, sequenced in a study of blood T cell repertoires in COVID-19. Libraries were prepared by immunoSEQ multiplex PCR; TCRdb keeps only in-frame clonotypes and omits some of them. The table has about 280,000 clones, approximately 80% seen once. Material: PBMCs or T cells enriched from blood (not recorded which). Every receptor here comes from a man in his forties or fifties who had been exposed to COVID-19.

The sample holds a few counts of this clone. This chain uses TRBV6-5 with TRBJ1-2; 7 nucleotides align to TRBD1. Germline V CDR1 and CDR2: MNHEY, SVGAGI. The length of the CDR3 is 14 residues. The junction had 3 bases not matched to a gene; V was cut back by 5 bases and J by 0 bases. The CDR3 reads CASSTGQTNYGYTF. The CDR3 nucleotides are TGTGCCAGCAGTACGGGACAGACTAACTATGGCTACACCTTC.

The V and J genes are TRBV2 and TRBJ2-2; D gene ambiguous. CDR1 SNHLY and CDR2 FYNNEI come from the germline V gene. V shed 5 bases and J shed 2 bases, with 12 bases lying between them. This CDR3 spans 15 amino acids. Written as DNA, the CDR3 is TGTGCCAGCAGTAAAGACGCCCTAAACACCGGGGAGCTGTTTTTT. Its protein product is CASSKDALNTGELFF.

The chain has TRBV6-2 or TRBV6-3 and TRBJ2-7, with 7 bases aligning to TRBD1. CDR3 size: 16 residues. CDR1 is MNHEY, CDR2 SVGEGT, per germline. V trimming: 6 bases; J trimming: 5 bases; junction bases outside the gene matches: 16. The CDR3: CASSPRIRGGKHEQYF. The CDR3 bases are TGTGCCAGCAGCCCTCGAATTAGAGGGGGCAAGCACGAGCAGTACTTC.

The genes are TRBV28 and TRBJ2-7, with TRBD2 as a possible D gene (5 bases). Germline CDR1 is MDHEN and CDR2 is SYDVKM. This CDR3 is 16 amino acids long. V dropped 7 bases and J dropped 3 bases, with 22 bases sitting between them. CDR3 sequence (DNA): TGTGCCAGCAAATTTGGTTTACGACGGGGAAACTACGAGCAGTACTTC. The encoded protein is CASKFGLRRGNYEQYF.

The genes are TRBV5-1 and TRBJ1-3; 8 bases are shared with TRBD1. V gave up 3 bases and J gave up 0 bases; unmatched junction bases: 5. Per the germline V gene, CDR1 is SGHRS and CDR2 is YFSETQ. The CDR3 is 16 amino acids. For the CDR3, the DNA is TGCGCCAGCAGCTCGGGACAGGCAAGCTCTGGAAACACCATATATTTT. Its protein is CASSSGQASSGNTIYF.

On this clone itself: At one boundary the junction diverges from the germline segment, which might be a read error. The chain carries TRBV7-7 and TRBJ2-1; 12 nucleotides match TRBD2. Per the germline V gene, CDR1 is SSHAT and CDR2 is FNYEAQ (reference sequence). The CDR3 has 15 amino acids. The CDR3 sequence: CASSSGLAGHNEQFF. CDR3 in DNA: TGTGCTAGCAGCTCTGGACTAGCGGGGCACAATGAGCAGTTCTTC.

The chain links TRBV19 to TRBJ2-2; 14 bases map to TRBD2. The J segment lost 4 bases and the V segment lost 6 bases, leaving 4 bases of the junction unmatched. CDR1 and CDR2 from the germline V gene are LNHDA and SQIVND (reference sequence). This CDR3 region has 16 residues. In DNA form, the CDR3 reads TGTGCCAGTAGGCGGGGACTAGCGGGAGTCACCGGGGAGCTGTTTTTT. Translation: CASRRGLAGVTGELFF.

V is TRBV10-3 and J is TRBJ2-1; D is perhaps TRBD2 (5 bases). The V end was cut by 11 bases, the J end by 0 bases, with 14 bases between. The CDR3 extends over 14 amino acids. In germline, CDR1 is ENHRY, CDR2 SYGVKD. CDR3 region: CASTHGSSYNEQFF. The CDR3, as DNA: TGTGCCTCAACCCATGGGAGCTCCTACAATGAGCAGTTCTTC.

The table lists this clone with a few counts. This rearrangement joins TRBV2 to TRBJ2-1, with a possible D match to TRBD2 (5 bases). V was trimmed by 0 bases and J by 7 bases, leaving 16 bases between them. Per germline, CDR1 SNHLY and CDR2 FYNNEI. The CDR3 extends over 16 amino acids. CDR3 nucleotide sequence: TGTGCCAGCAGTGAAGCCGGTGCGGTGAGGGCAAATGAGCAGTTCTTC. Translation: CASSEAGAVRANEQFF.

The V call is TRBV9, the J call TRBJ2-7; D call uncertain. Germline values: CDR1 SGDLS, CDR2 YYNGEE. Trimming took off 0 bases at V and 5 bases at J, with 6 bases between the two ends. The CDR3 consists of 12 residues. In DNA, the CDR3 is TGTGCCAGCAGCGTAGCCACAGACGAGCAGTACTTC. Translation gives CASSVATDEQYF.

J is TRBJ1-2 and V is TRBV5-4; 7 bases align to TRBD1. This CDR3 is 17 amino acids long. Germline V gene sequence: CDR1 SGHNT, CDR2 YYREEE (reference sequence). V lost 3 bases and J lost 8; bases outside the gene matches: 19. This CDR3 is CASSSLAPGQRSRGYTF. In DNA form, the CDR3 reads TGTGCCAGCAGCTCACTAGCCCCGGGACAGCGCTCGAGGGGCTACACCTTC.

This chain joins TRBV2 and TRBJ2-1; D gene uncertain. Trimming cost V 1 base and J 4 bases, with 11 bases left between them. CDR1 and CDR2 (germline): SNHLY, FYNNEI. The CDR3 runs to 15 residues. The chain's CDR3 is CASSEGWAGYNEQFF. Here the CDR3 DNA reads TGTGCCAGCAGTGAAGGTTGGGCAGGTTACAATGAGCAGTTCTTC. Together with reference TRBV2 and TRBJ2-1, the CDR3 gives the full variable domain: EPEVTQTPSHQVTQMGQEVILRCVPISNHLYFYWYRQILGQKVEFLVSFYNNEISEKSEIFDDQFSVERPDGSNFTLKIRSTKLEDSAMYFCASSEGWAGYNEQFFGPGTRLTVL.

The chain employs TRBV6-5 and TRBJ1-2; TRBD1 agrees at 10 bases. V dropped 8 bases and J dropped 8; count of bases not matched to a gene: 14. CDR3 size: 15 residues. Germline V lookup: CDR1 MNHEY, CDR2 SVGAGI. The CDR3, as DNA: TGTGCCAGCGTTGGTAGGACGGGGACAGGGGACGGCTACACCTTC. Translated: CASVGRTGTGDGYTF.

The table lists this clone with a count of one. The J gene is TRBJ2-2, the V gene TRBV4-2; unclear D gene. The germline gives CDR1 LGHNA, CDR2 YNFKEQ. CDR3 length: 16 residues. The V and J ends lost 0 bases and 0 bases respectively, with 8 bases between them. CDR3 sequence: CASSQDLRSNTGELFF. In DNA, the CDR3 is TGTGCCAGCAGCCAAGATCTGCGGTCGAACACCGGGGAGCTGTTTTTT.

The rearrangement joins TRBV11-3 to TRBJ2-1; 8 bases are shared with TRBD1. CDR1 is SGHNT, CDR2 YENEEA, per germline. Germline trimming cut 1 base from V and 4 bases from J; bases unmatched to any gene: 3. The CDR3 contains 15 residues. CDR3 DNA sequence: TGTGCCAGCAGCTTAGGGACAGGGAATTACAATGAGCAGTTCTTC. Protein sequence: CASSLGTGNYNEQFF.

This chain connects TRBV5-1 to TRBJ1-6; tentatively, D is TRBD1 (5 bases). The CDR3 is 16 amino acids. The germline V and J ends were trimmed by 4 bases and 10 bases, with 21 bases remaining between them. CDR1 is SGHRS, CDR2 YFSETQ, per germline. This CDR3 is CASSRAGGRNSSPLHF. As DNA, the CDR3 is TGCGCCAGCAGCCGGGCGGGGGGACGCAACAGCTCACCCCTCCACTTT.

This chain joins TRBV7-6 and TRBJ1-5; weak D call: TRBD1 (6 bases). Trimming stripped 5 bases from V and 3 bases from J, with 11 bases between. This CDR3 is built from 14 residues. Germline loops: CDR1 SGHVS, CDR2 FNYEAQ. The CDR3 DNA reads TGTGCCAGCAGCCTTGGACAGACCAATCAGCCCCAGCATTTT. Its translation: CASSLGQTNQPQHF.

The J gene is TRBJ2-5, the V gene TRBV6-6; D may be TRBD2 (6 bases). CDR3 length equals 13 residues. In germline, CDR1 is MNHNY, CDR2 SVGAGI (reference sequence). V was pared by 5 bases and J by 5 bases, with 12 bases between. DNA for the CDR3: TGTGCCAGCAGTCCGACAAGCGGGGAGACCCAGTACTTC. It encodes CASSPTSGETQYF.

The V and J genes are TRBV6-4 and TRBJ2-3, with D maybe TRBD2 (6 bases). This CDR3 contains 13 residues. Looked up from germline, CDR1 is MRHNA and CDR2 is SNTAGT. Trimming took 5 bases from V and 10 from J, leaving 16 bases between them. In DNA form, the CDR3 reads TGTGCCAGCAGTCCTCGGGAGTCCGGGGCGCAGTATTTT. Protein sequence: CASSPRESGAQYF.

The rearrangement uses TRBV12-5 and TRBJ2-3; D is undetermined. CDR3 length: 15 residues. Between the trimmed V and J ends, which lost 2 bases and 0 bases, there was a span of 9 bases. In germline, CDR1 is LGHNT, CDR2 FRNRAP. CDR3 sequence reads: CASGLMALSTDTQYF. The CDR3 DNA follows: TGTGCTAGTGGTTTGATGGCTTTGAGCACAGATACGCAGTATTTT.

This chain connects TRBV7-9 to TRBJ2-7, with TRBD2 matching 8 bases. Germline V gene lookup returns CDR1 SEHNR and CDR2 FQNEAQ (reference sequence). This CDR3 has 18 amino acids. Trimming at V came to 3 bases and at J to 1 base, leaving 14 bases not matched to a gene. The chain's CDR3 is CASSFEKGWSSGSYEQYF. In DNA form, the CDR3 reads TGTGCCAGCAGCTTCGAGAAGGGTTGGTCTAGCGGGTCCTACGAGCAGTACTTC.

The CDR3 bases are TGTGCCTGGAACCCAGGGGCCACAGATACGCAGTATTTT. Protein sequence: CAWNPGATDTQYF. The rearrangement links TRBV30 to TRBJ2-3; D perhaps matches TRBD1 (6 bases). This CDR3 is 13 amino acids long. V was pared by 4 bases and J by 2 bases, with 10 bases between. From germline, CDR1 is GTSNPN and CDR2 SVGIG (reference sequence).

This clone was seen a few times. CDR3 sequence (DNA): TGTGCCAGCAGCCAAGTAGACCCTAGGAATGGCTACACCTTC. Encoded protein: CASSQVDPRNGYTF. This chain connects TRBV14 to TRBJ1-2; D unresolved. The germline gives CDR1 SGHDN, CDR2 FVKESK. V shed 1 base and J shed 6 bases, with 12 bases lying between them. The length of the CDR3 is 14 residues.

This clone appeared a few times. This sequence joins TRBV18 and TRBJ2-1; a possible D gene is TRBD2 (8 bases). The CDR3 is 16 amino acids. CDR1 and CDR2 from the germline V gene are KGHSH and LQKENI. V was trimmed by 0 bases and J by 10 bases, leaving 19 bases between them. CDR3 sequence: CASSPPLTGGGVEQFF. The CDR3 DNA reads TGTGCCAGCTCACCACCTTTGACGGGAGGGGGCGTAGAGCAGTTCTTC.

This clone was seen many times. The genes are TRBV6-2 or TRBV6-3 and TRBJ1-1; D unclear. The CDR3 sequence is 13 residues long. Trimming removed 3 bases at V and 8 bases at J, with 13 bases between. Germline loops: CDR1 MNHEY, CDR2 SVGEGT. The CDR3 spells CASSYNILEEAFF. The CDR3 coding sequence is TGTGCCAGCAGTTATAATATATTGGAGGAAGCTTTCTTT.

The chain employs TRBV3-1 (or the pseudogene TRBV3-2) and TRBJ1-2; possible D gene TRBD1, 6 bases. This CDR3 has 16 residues. Trimming took off 1 base at V and 8 bases at J, with 20 bases between the two ends. From germline, CDR1 is LGHDT and CDR2 YNNKEL (reference sequence). The CDR3 sequence: CASSQALRQVGSGYTF. The CDR3 DNA reads as TGTGCCAGCAGCCAAGCGCTACGACAGGTCGGATCGGGCTACACCTTC.

The J gene is TRBJ1-1, the V gene TRBV12-3 or TRBV12-4; 10 positions match TRBD1. CDR3 length equals 11 residues. Germline trimming cut 7 bases from V and 10 bases from J; bases unmatched to any gene: 3. CDR3 sequence (DNA): TGTGCCAGCAAGGGACAGGGGCCAGCTTTCTTT. Translation gives CASKGQGPAFF.

The chain joins TRBV5-4 to TRBJ2-1; 8 bases align to TRBD2. After removal of 1 base from V and 4 bases from J, the junction contained 4 bases not matched to a gene. Germline V CDR1 and CDR2: SGHNT, YYREEE (reference sequence). The CDR3 spans 15 residues. This CDR3 reads CASSLSSGSYNEQFF. In nucleotides, the CDR3 is TGTGCCAGCAGCTTGTCTAGCGGGTCTTACAATGAGCAGTTCTTC.

V gene TRBV25-1 combines with J gene TRBJ2-1, with 7 bases that match TRBD1. Losses at the gene ends were 4 bases for V and 1 base for J; bases not matched to a gene: 4. From germline, CDR1 is MGHDK and CDR2 SYGVNS. The length of the CDR3 is 15 residues. The CDR3 protein is CASSVPGGSYNEQFF. The CDR3 DNA is TGTGCCAGCAGTGTTCCAGGGGGATCCTACAATGAGCAGTTCTTC.

Regarding this clone: Other DNA sequences in this specimen translate into the identical CDR3. The J gene is TRBJ2-6, the V gene TRBV19, with a possible D match to TRBD2 (6 bases). The CDR3 length is 15 residues. Trimming stripped 6 bases from V and 2 bases from J, with 11 bases between. CDR1 LNHDA and CDR2 SQIVND come from the germline V gene (reference sequence). The CDR3 coding sequence is TGTGCCAGTAGGGGTCCGGGGGCTGGGGCCAACGTCCTGACTTTC. This encodes CASRGPGAGANVLTF.

This rearrangement joins TRBV7-2 to TRBJ2-5; TRBD2 agrees at 9 bases. The CDR3 extends over 15 amino acids. The V gene's germline CDR1 is SGHTA and CDR2 FQGNSA. Unmatched junction bases numbered 7, after V lost 3 bases and J lost 5 bases. This chain's CDR3 is CASSFGGREWETQYF. The CDR3 bases are TGTGCCAGCAGCTTCGGCGGGAGGGAGTGGGAGACCCAGTACTTC.

The CDR3 nucleotides are TGTGCCACCAGTGACACGGGTCGAAACTATGGCTACACCTTC. It codes for CATSDTGRNYGYTF. The V call is TRBV24-1, the J call TRBJ1-2; D call uncertain. V was pared by 4 bases and J by 2 bases, with 10 bases between. The CDR3 has 14 amino acids. The germline V gene encodes CDR1 KGHDR and CDR2 SFDVKD.